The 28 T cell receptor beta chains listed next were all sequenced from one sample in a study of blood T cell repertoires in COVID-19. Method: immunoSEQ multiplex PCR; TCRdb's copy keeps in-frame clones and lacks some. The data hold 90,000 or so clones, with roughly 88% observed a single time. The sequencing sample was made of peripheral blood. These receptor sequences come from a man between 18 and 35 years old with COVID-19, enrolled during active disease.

CDR3 loop: CASSRQQGQSEQFF. CDR3 nucleotides: TGTGCCAGCAGCAGACAACAGGGGCAGAGTGAGCAGTTCTTC. The rearrangement joins TRBV9 to TRBJ2-1; 7 bases are shared with TRBD1. V lost 4 bases, J lost 9 bases, and 10 bases stayed unmatched. The CDR3 has 14 residues. In germline, CDR1 is SGDLS, CDR2 YYNGEE.

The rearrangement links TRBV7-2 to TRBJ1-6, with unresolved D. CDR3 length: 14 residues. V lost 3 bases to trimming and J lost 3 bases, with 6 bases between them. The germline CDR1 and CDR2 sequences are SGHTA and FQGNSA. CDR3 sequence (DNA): TGTGCCAGCAGCTTTACAAACTATAATTCACCCCTCCACTTT. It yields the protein CASSFTNYNSPLHF.

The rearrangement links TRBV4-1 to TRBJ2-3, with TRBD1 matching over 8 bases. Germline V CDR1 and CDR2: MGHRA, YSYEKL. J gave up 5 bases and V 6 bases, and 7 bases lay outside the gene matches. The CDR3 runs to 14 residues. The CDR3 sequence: CASRRPGTGDTQYF. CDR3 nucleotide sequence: TGCGCCAGCAGACGTCCCGGGACAGGAGATACGCAGTATTTT.

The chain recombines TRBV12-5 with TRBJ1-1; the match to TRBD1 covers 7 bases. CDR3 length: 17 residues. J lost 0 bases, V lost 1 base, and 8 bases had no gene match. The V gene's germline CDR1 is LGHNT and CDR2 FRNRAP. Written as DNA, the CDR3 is TGTGCTAGTGGTTTGGGGGGACAGTCCGTCATGAACACTGAAGCTTTCTTT. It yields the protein CASGLGGQSVMNTEAFF.

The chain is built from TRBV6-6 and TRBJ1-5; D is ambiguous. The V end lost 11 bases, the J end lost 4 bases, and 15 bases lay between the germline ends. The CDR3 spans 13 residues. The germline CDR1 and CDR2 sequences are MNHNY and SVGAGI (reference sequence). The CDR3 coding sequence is TGTGCCGCCACCTTCCTACGTAATCAGCCCCAGCATTTT. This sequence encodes CAATFLRNQPQHF.

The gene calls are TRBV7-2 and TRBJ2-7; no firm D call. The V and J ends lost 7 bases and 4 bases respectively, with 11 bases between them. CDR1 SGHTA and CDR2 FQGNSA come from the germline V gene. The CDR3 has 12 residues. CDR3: CASTSLNYEQYF. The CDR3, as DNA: TGTGCCAGCACCTCACTTAATTACGAGCAGTACTTC.

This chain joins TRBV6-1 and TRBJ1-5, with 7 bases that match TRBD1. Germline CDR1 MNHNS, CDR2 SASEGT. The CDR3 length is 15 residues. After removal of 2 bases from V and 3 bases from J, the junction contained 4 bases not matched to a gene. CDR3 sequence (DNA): TGTGCCAGCAGTGAAAACAGGGGACTCAATCAGCCCCAGCATTTT. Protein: CASSENRGLNQPQHF.

DNA for the CDR3: TGTGCCAGTAGTATTCAGGCGGGAGGTACCGGGGAGCTGTTTTTT. It is translated as CASSIQAGGTGELFF. The chain has TRBV19 and TRBJ2-2, with 8 bases fitting TRBD2. V gave up 3 bases and J gave up 5 bases; unmatched junction bases: 5. Germline loops: CDR1 LNHDA, CDR2 SQIVND (reference sequence). The CDR3 sequence is 15 residues long.

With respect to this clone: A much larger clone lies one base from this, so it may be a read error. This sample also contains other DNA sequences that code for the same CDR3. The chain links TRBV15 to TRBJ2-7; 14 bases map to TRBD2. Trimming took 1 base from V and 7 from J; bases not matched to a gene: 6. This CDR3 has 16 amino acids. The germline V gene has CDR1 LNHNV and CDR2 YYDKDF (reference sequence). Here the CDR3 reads CATSRGGLAGGREQYF. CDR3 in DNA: TGTGCCACCAGCAGAGGAGGACTAGCGGGAGGAAGGGAGCAGTACTTC.

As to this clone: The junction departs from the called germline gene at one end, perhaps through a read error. CDR3 in amino acids: CSVVQGAASNEKLLF. CDR3 nucleotides: TGCAGCGTTGTACAGGGCGCGGCTAGTAATGAAAAACTGCTTTTT. This chain connects TRBV29-1 to TRBJ1-4, with TRBD1 as a possible D gene (6 bases). The CDR3 spans 15 residues. Germline values: CDR1 SQVTM, CDR2 ANQGSEA.

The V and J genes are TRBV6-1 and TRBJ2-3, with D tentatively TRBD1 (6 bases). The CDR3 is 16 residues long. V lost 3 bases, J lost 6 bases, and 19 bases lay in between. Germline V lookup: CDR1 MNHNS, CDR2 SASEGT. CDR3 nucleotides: TGTGCCAGCAGTGAGAGAGGACAGCCGCCCCGGGATACGCAGTATTTT. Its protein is CASSERGQPPRDTQYF.

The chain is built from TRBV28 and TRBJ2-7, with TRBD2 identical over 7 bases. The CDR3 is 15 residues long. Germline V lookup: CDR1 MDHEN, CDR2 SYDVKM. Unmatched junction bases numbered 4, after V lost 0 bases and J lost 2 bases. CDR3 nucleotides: TGTGCCAGCAGTTTATGGGGGGGGAGAGCCTACGAGCAGTACTTC. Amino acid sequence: CASSLWGGRAYEQYF.

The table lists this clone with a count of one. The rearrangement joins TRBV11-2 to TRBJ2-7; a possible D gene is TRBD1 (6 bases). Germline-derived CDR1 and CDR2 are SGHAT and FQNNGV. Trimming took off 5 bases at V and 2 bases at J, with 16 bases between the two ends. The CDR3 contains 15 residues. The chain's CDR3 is CASSPWPEGAYEQYF. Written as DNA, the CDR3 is TGTGCCAGCAGCCCTTGGCCCGAGGGGGCCTACGAGCAGTACTTC.

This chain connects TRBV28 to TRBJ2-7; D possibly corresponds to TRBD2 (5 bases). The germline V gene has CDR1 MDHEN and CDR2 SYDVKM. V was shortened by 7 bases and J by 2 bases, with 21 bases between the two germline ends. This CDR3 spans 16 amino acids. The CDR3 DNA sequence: TGTGCCAGCACCATTTTGTCGAACGGGGTAACCTACGAGCAGTACTTC. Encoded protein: CASTILSNGVTYEQYF. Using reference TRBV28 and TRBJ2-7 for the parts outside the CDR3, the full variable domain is DVKVTQSSRYLVKRTGEKVFLECVQDMDHENMFWYRQDPGLGLRLIYFSYDVKMKEKGDIPEGYSVSREKKERFSLILESASTNQTSMYLCASTILSNGVTYEQYFGPGTRLTVT.

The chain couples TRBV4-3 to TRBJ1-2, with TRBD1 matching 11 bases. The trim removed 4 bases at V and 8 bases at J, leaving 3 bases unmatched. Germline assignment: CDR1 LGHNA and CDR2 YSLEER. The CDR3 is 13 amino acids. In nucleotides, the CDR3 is TGCGCCAGCAGCCCGGACAGGGGGCTGGGCTACACCTTC. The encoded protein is CASSPDRGLGYTF.

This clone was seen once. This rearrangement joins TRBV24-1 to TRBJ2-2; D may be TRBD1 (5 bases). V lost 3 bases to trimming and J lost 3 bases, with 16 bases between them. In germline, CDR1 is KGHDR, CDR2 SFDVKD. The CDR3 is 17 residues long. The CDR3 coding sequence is TGTGCCACCAGTGATCCAGGGTGGGCTCGGGACACCGGGGAGCTGTTTTTT. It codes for CATSDPGWARDTGELFF.

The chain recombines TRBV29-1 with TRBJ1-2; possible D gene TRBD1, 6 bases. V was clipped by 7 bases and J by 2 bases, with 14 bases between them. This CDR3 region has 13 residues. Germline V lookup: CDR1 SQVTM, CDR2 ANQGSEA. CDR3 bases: TGCAGCGCGACGGGACATCCCAACTATGGCTACACCTTC. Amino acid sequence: CSATGHPNYGYTF.

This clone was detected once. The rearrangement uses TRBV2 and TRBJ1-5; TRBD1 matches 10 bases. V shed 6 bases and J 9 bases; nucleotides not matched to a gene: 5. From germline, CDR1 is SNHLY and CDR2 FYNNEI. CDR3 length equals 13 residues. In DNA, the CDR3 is TGTGCCAGCAGGGGACAGGGGTTGAGGCCCCAGCATTTT. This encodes CASRGQGLRPQHF.

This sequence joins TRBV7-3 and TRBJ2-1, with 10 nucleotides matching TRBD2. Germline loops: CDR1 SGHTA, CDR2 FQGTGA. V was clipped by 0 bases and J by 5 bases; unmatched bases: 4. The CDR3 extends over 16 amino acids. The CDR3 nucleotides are TGTGCCAGCAGCTTAACACATACTAGCGGGAACAATGAGCAGTTCTTC. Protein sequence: CASSLTHTSGNNEQFF.

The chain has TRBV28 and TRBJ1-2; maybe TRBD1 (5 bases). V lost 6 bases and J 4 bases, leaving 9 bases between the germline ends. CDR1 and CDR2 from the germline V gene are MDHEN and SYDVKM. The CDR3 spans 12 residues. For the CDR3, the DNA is TGTGCCAGCAGCCGCGACAGCTATGGCTACACCTTC. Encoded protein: CASSRDSYGYTF.

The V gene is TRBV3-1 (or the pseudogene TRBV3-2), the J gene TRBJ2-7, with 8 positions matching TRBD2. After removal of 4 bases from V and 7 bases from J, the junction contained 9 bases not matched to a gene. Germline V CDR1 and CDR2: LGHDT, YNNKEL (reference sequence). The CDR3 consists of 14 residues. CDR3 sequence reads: CASSPPGLAQEQYF. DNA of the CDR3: TGTGCCAGCAGCCCACCCGGACTAGCTCAGGAGCAGTACTTC.

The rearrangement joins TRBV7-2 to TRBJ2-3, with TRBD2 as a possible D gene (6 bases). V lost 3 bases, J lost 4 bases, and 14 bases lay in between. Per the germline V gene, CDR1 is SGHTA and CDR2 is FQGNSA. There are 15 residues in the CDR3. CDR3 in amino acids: CASSLTGSRSDTQYF. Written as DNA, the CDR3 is TGTGCCAGCAGCTTGACCGGGAGTAGGTCAGATACGCAGTATTTT.

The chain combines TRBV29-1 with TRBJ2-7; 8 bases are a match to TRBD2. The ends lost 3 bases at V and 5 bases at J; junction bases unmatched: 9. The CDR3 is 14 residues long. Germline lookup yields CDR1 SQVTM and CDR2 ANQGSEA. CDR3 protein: CSVDTGGPKDEQYF. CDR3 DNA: TGCAGCGTTGATACGGGAGGGCCTAAGGACGAGCAGTACTTC.

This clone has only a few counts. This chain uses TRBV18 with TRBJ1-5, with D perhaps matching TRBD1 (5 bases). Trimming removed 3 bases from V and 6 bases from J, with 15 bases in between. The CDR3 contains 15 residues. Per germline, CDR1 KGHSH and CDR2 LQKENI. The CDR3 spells CASSPGAMGRQPQHF. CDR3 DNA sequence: TGTGCCAGCTCACCTGGGGCAATGGGGCGTCAGCCCCAGCATTTT.

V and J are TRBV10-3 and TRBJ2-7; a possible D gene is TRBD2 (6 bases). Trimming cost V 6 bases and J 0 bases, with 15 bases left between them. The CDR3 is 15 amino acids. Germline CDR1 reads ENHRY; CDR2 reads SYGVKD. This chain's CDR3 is CAIRGGDSSSYEQYF. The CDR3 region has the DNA TGTGCCATCAGGGGAGGAGACTCAAGCTCCTACGAGCAGTACTTC.

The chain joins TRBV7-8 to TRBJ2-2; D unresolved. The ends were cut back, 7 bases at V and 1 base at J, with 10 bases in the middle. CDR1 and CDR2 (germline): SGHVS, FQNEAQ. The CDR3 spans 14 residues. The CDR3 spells CASILGWNTGELFF. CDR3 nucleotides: TGTGCCAGCATCCTCGGGTGGAACACCGGGGAGCTGTTTTTT.

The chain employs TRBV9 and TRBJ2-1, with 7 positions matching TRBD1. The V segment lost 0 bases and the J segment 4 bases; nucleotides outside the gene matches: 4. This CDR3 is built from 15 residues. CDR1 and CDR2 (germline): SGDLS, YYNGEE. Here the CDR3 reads CASSVAGTEYNEQFF. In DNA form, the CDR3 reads TGTGCCAGCAGCGTAGCCGGGACAGAGTACAATGAGCAGTTCTTC.

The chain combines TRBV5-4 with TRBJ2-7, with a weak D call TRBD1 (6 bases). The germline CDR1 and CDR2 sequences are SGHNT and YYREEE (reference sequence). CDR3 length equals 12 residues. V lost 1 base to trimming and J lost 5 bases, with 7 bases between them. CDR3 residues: CASSLNRDEQYF. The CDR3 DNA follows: TGTGCCAGCAGCTTGAACAGGGACGAGCAGTACTTC.